This T cell receptor (beta chain) emerged from a study of T cell responses to AZD1222 COVID-19 vaccine. Sequenced by immunoSEQ multiplex PCR; TCRdb stores in-frame clones only, minus some. This sample has tens of thousands of clones, with over 75% found just once. This clone was picked up one time. This receptor was obtained from an adult who received the AZD1222 COVID-19 vaccine. This sample comprised peripheral blood, obtained 28 days after the second AZD1222 dose.

Written as DNA, the CDR3 is TGTGCCAGCAGCCAAGAGACAGGGTCAAGCATTGCTTTCTTT. Its protein product is CASSQETGSSIAFF. The rearrangement uses TRBV4-2 and TRBJ1-1; 7 bases map to TRBD1. CDR1 and CDR2 from the germline V gene are LGHNA and YNFKEQ. J lost 11 bases, V lost 0 bases, and 9 bases had no gene match. The CDR3 length is 14 residues.